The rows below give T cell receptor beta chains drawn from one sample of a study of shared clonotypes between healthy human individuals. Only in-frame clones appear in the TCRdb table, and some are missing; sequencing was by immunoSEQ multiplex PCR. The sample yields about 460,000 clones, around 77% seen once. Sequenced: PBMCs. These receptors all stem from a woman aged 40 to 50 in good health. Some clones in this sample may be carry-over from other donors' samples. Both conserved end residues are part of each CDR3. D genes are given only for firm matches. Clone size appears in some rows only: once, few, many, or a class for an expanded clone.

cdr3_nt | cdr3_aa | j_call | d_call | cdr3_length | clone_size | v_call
TGTGCCAGCAGTTTATCTGGCATAGGAGCTTTCTTT | CASSLSGIGAFF | TRBJ1-1 | - | 12 | - | TRBV28
TGTGCCAGCAGCCCCCAGATCCGGAGCTCCTACGAGCAGTACTTC | CASSPQIRSSYEQYF | TRBJ2-7 | - | 15 | - | TRBV13
TGTGCCAGCGGGACTAGCAAAACGAACACCGGGGAGCTGTTTTTT | CASGTSKTNTGELFF | TRBJ2-2 | TRBD2 | 15 | - | TRBV9
TGTGCCACCAGCAGAGCCGGGACAGCAAGCACCGGGGAGCTGTTTTTT | CATSRAGTASTGELFF | TRBJ2-2 | TRBD1 | 16 | once | TRBV15
TGTGCCAGCAGCCCCAAACCTGGAAACACCATATATTTT | CASSPKPGNTIYF | TRBJ1-3 | - | 13 | - | TRBV4-2
TGTGCCTATGACTTGCAGACCTACAATGAGCAGTTCTTC | CAYDLQTYNEQFF | TRBJ2-1 | - | 13 | - | TRBV30
TGTGCCAGCAGTTTAGGGGGCGCCTATAATTCACCCCTCCACTTT | CASSLGGAYNSPLHF | TRBJ1-6 | - | 15 | - | TRBV28
TGTGCCAGCAGCGTAGGAGGGGGACCGACAGATACGCAGTATTTT | CASSVGGGPTDTQYF | TRBJ2-3 | - | 15 | once | TRBV9
TGTGCCAGCAGTTACACCCCGCGGGAGCAGTACTTC | CASSYTPREQYF | TRBJ2-7 | - | 12 | - | TRBV6-5
TGTGCCAGCAGTTGGGACCCTAGATCCGAGCAGTACTTC | CASSWDPRSEQYF | TRBJ2-7 | - | 13 | few | TRBV27
TGCGCCAGCAGCTTAGCCAGTTCCGGGACAGCCGACAACTACGAGCAGTACTTC | CASSLASSGTADNYEQYF | TRBJ2-7 | TRBD1 | 18 | - | TRBV5-1
TGTGCCAGCAGGGGGACCGCGGCCTATGGCTACACCTTC | CASRGTAAYGYTF | TRBJ1-2 | - | 13 | few | TRBV28
TGTGCCAGCAGCTTGGATACGGCGGAGACCCAGTACTTC | CASSLDTAETQYF | TRBJ2-5 | - | 13 | once | TRBV5-4
TGTGCCAGCAGCTTAGACGGGATCCGCTACAATGAGCAGTTCTTC | CASSLDGIRYNEQFF | TRBJ2-1 | - | 15 | - | TRBV7-2
TGCAGCGTTGAGGCGCAGGGGCGGGACTATGGCTACACCTTC | CSVEAQGRDYGYTF | TRBJ1-2 | - | 14 | few | TRBV29-1
TGTGCCAGCAGCCCCGGGACGACATCCTACGAGCAGTACTTC | CASSPGTTSYEQYF | TRBJ2-7 | - | 14 | - | TRBV7-2
TGCGCCAGCAGCTTGGGACAGGTTTCGGGTGAGCAGTTCTTC | CASSLGQVSGEQFF | TRBJ2-1 | - | 14 | - | TRBV5-1
TGTGCCAGCAGCTTAAGGGCTGGGGGGGTATACAATGAGCAGTTCTTC | CASSLRAGGVYNEQFF | TRBJ2-1 | TRBD2 | 16 | - | TRBV5-4
TGTGCCAGCAGTGAAGGGCCGACAGGGCCGCGCTACGAGCAGTACTTC | CASSEGPTGPRYEQYF | TRBJ2-7 | TRBD1 | 16 | once | TRBV2
TGTGCCAGCAGTGAATTGATGGTCCAGAGTGGGGCCAACGTCCTGACTTTC | CASSELMVQSGANVLTF | TRBJ2-6 | - | 17 | - | TRBV2
TGTGCCAGCAGCTTGGGGACGTGGGGGGTGTTAGATACGCAGTATTTT | CASSLGTWGVLDTQYF | TRBJ2-3 | - | 16 | once | TRBV5-4
TGTGCCAGCAGTTTATCCCCGGGACAGGGGACGAAGAAGTACTTC | CASSLSPGQGTKKYF | TRBJ2-7 | TRBD1 | 15 | - | TRBV27
TGTGCCAGCAGTCCCGGGACAGGGGGCCGGACTGAAGCTTTCTTT | CASSPGTGGRTEAFF | TRBJ1-1 | TRBD1 | 15 | - | TRBV27
TGTGCCTGGAGTTTCGGACCCCCCTACGAGCAGTACTTC | CAWSFGPPYEQYF | TRBJ2-7 | - | 13 | - | TRBV30
TGCGCCAGCAGCTTGGATGGGGCGCCCCCCTACGAGCAGTACTTC | CASSLDGAPPYEQYF | TRBJ2-7 | - | 15 | - | TRBV5-1
TGTGCCAGCAGTCCAAGGGACGGTTATAATTCACCCCTCCACTTT | CASSPRDGYNSPLHF | TRBJ1-6 | - | 15 | few | TRBV27
TGTGCCAGCAGCTTGGGTGGGGGCTACTATGGCTACACCTTC | CASSLGGGYYGYTF | TRBJ1-2 | - | 14 | - | TRBV5-5
TGCGCCAGCAGCCGGGCCGGGACAGCTGCTACCTACGAGCAGTACTTC | CASSRAGTAATYEQYF | TRBJ2-7 | TRBD1 | 16 | - | TRBV5-1
TGTGCCAGTAGGGACAGGGGGCGAAGGACTAATGAAAAACTGTTTTTT | CASRDRGRRTNEKLFF | TRBJ1-4 | TRBD1 | 16 | - | TRBV19
TGCGCCAGCACCCCAGATTTAGGTTACGAGCAGTACTTC | CASTPDLGYEQYF | TRBJ2-7 | - | 13 | - | TRBV5-1
TGTGCCAGCTCACCGATGGCTAGCGGGAGTCGGAATGAGCAGTTCTTC | CASSPMASGSRNEQFF | TRBJ2-1 | TRBD2 | 16 | - | TRBV18
TGTGCCAGTAGTATTCAGATTACCGGGGAGCTGTTTTTT | CASSIQITGELFF | TRBJ2-2 | - | 13 | - | TRBV19
TGCAGCTCCAATCGGCAGGGAGCGGGAGGCACAGATACGCAGTATTTT | CSSNRQGAGGTDTQYF | TRBJ2-3 | TRBD2 | 16 | - | TRBV29-1
TGTGCCAGCAGCCCACGACAGGGAACTAATGAAAAACTGTTTTTT | CASSPRQGTNEKLFF | TRBJ1-4 | TRBD1 | 15 | many | TRBV11-2